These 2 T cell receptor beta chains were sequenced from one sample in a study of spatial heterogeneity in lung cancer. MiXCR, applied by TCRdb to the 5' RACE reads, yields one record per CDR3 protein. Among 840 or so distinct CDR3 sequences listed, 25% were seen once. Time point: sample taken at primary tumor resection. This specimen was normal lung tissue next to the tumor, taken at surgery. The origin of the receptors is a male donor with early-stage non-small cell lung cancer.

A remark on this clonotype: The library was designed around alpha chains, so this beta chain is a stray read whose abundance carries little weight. CDR3 sequence (DNA): TGTGCCAGCAGCCAGCACCAGGAAAACACTGAAGCTTTCTTT. Protein product: CASSQHQENTEAFF. V gene TRBV3-1 combines with J gene TRBJ1-1; unclear D gene. Germline CDR1 LGHDT, CDR2 YNNKEL (reference sequence). V shed 3 bases and J shed 2 bases, with 10 bases lying between them. This CDR3 spans 14 amino acids. Using reference TRBV3-1 and TRBJ1-1 for the parts outside the CDR3, the full variable domain is DTAVSQTPKYLVTQMGNDKSIKCEQNLGHDTMYWYKQDSKKFLKIMFSYNNKELIINETVPNRFSPKSPDKAHLNLHINSLELGDSAVYFCASSQHQENTEAFFGQGTRLTVV.

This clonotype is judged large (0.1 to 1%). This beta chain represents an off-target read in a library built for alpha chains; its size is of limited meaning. The CDR3 sequence: CASSLWRGGYNEQFF. CDR3 in DNA: TGTGCCAGCAGCCTCTGGAGAGGGGGATACAATGAGCAGTTCTTC. The genes are TRBV7-8 and TRBJ2-1, with a tentative D call TRBD1 (6 bases). V gave up 5 bases and J gave up 4 bases, with 15 bases separating them. The CDR3 runs to 15 residues. Germline-derived CDR1 and CDR2 are SGHVS and FQNEAQ.